The 24 T cell receptor beta chains below all came from one sample that was sequenced in a study of control samples from healthy donors and cancer patients. The data were produced by immunoSEQ multiplex PCR, yet TCRdb's version contains in-frame clones alone and is incomplete. The data contain some 51,000 clones, roughly 95% of them seen just once; the ten biggest clones take up about 1%. The material sequenced was blood. Receptors originate from a woman between 18 and 29 years old in good health.

This chain joins TRBV19 and TRBJ1-1; D call uncertain. V was clipped by 3 bases and J by 3 bases, with 11 bases between them. CDR3 size: 14 residues. The germline V gene encodes CDR1 LNHDA and CDR2 SQIVND (reference sequence). CDR3: CASSMYASDTEAFF. The CDR3 nucleotides read TGTGCCAGTAGTATGTACGCTTCCGACACTGAAGCTTTCTTT.

The chain is built from TRBV18 and TRBJ1-6; D remains unclear. V shed 2 bases and J shed 8 bases, with 10 bases lying between them. The CDR3 has 14 amino acids. Per the germline V gene, CDR1 is KGHSH and CDR2 is LQKENI. The CDR3: CASSPAAADSPLHF. CDR3 nucleotide sequence: TGTGCCAGCTCACCAGCGGCGGCCGATTCACCCCTCCACTTT. Combining the CDR3 with reference TRBV18 and TRBJ1-6 gives the whole variable domain NAGVMQNPRHLVRRRGQEARLRCSPMKGHSHVYWYRQLPEEGLKFMVYLQKENIIDESGMPKERFSAEFPKEGPSILRIQQVVRGDSAAYFCASSPAAADSPLHFGNGTRLTVT.

The J gene is TRBJ2-3, the V gene TRBV13; D not certain. V lost 0 bases, J lost 5 bases, and 15 bases lay in between. Germline V CDR1 and CDR2: PRHDT, FYEKMQ (reference sequence). The CDR3 has 16 residues. The CDR3 DNA reads as TGTGCCAGCAGCTTAGGCGGTACCGGGTATTTAGATACGCAGTATTTT. This sequence encodes CASSLGGTGYLDTQYF.

The CDR3, as DNA: TGTGCCAGCAGCCGCCGGAGGGACACTGAAGCTTTCTTT. Its protein is CASSRRRDTEAFF. This chain uses TRBV5-5 with TRBJ1-1; D uncertain. CDR1 is SGHKS and CDR2 is YYEKEE in the germline V gene (reference sequence). The CDR3 loop spans 13 amino acids. Trimming removed 4 bases from V and 3 bases from J, with 10 bases in between.

The chain combines TRBV19 with TRBJ1-1; tentatively, D is TRBD1 (6 bases). V lost 0 bases and J lost 2, with 10 bases in between. The CDR3 sequence is 15 residues long. Germline V gives CDR1 LNHDA, CDR2 SQIVND (reference sequence). The CDR3 DNA is TGTGCCAGTAGTATAGAAGGGACACCTAACACTGAAGCTTTCTTT. Translated, it gives CASSIEGTPNTEAFF.

The gene calls are TRBV30 and TRBJ1-4; 7 bases line up with TRBD1. CDR3 length: 14 amino acids. Trimming took 4 bases from V and 4 from J; bases not matched to a gene: 6. In germline, CDR1 is GTSNPN, CDR2 SVGIG (reference sequence). The CDR3 DNA is TGTGCCTGGAATATCGGGACAGATAATGAAAAACTGTTTTTT. The encoded protein is CAWNIGTDNEKLFF.

The rearrangement links TRBV6-4 to TRBJ2-2; D remains unclear. The germline CDR1 and CDR2 sequences are MRHNA and SNTAGT. Deletions cut 2 bases from V and 7 bases from J, with 11 bases between. The CDR3 is 14 amino acids. The CDR3 region has the DNA TGTGCCAGCAGTGACGGTTCCGGGCACGGGGAGCTGTTTTTT. This translates into CASSDGSGHGELFF.

The chain has TRBV5-1 and TRBJ2-5; 8 positions agree with TRBD2. Germline trimming cut 0 bases from V and 2 bases from J; bases unmatched to any gene: 3. Looked up from germline, CDR1 is SGHRS and CDR2 is YFSETQ. The CDR3 spans 15 residues. CDR3 nucleotide sequence: TGCGCCAGCAGCTTGGGAGCGGGGGTGCAAGAGACCCAGTACTTC. Its protein product is CASSLGAGVQETQYF.

The V call is TRBV5-1, the J call TRBJ1-4, with D unresolved. The CDR3 length is 13 residues. Trimming cost V 4 bases and J 6 bases, with 10 bases left between them. Per the germline V gene, CDR1 is SGHRS and CDR2 is YFSETQ. The CDR3 spells CASSTRTDEKLFF. In DNA, the CDR3 is TGCGCCAGCAGCACCCGGACGGATGAAAAACTGTTTTTT.

This clone was recorded once. V and J are TRBV7-8 and TRBJ1-3; 7 nucleotides line up with TRBD1. Per the germline V gene, CDR1 is SGHVS and CDR2 is FQNEAQ. The CDR3 runs 14 residues. The trim removed 4 bases at V and 2 bases at J, leaving 2 bases unmatched. CDR3 residues: CASSSTGAGNTIYF. The CDR3 nucleotides read TGTGCCAGCAGCTCTACAGGGGCTGGAAACACCATATATTTT. Complete variable domain (other parts from reference TRBV7-8 and TRBJ1-3): GAGVSQSPRYKVAKRGQDVALRCDPISGHVSLFWYQQALGQGPEFLTYFQNEAQLDKSGLPSDRFFAERPEGSVSTLKIQRTQQEDSAVYLCASSSTGAGNTIYFGEGSWLTVV.

This chain joins TRBV9 and TRBJ1-1; D ambiguous. Germline V gives CDR1 SGDLS, CDR2 YYNGEE. Trimming stripped 3 bases from V and 2 bases from J, with 5 bases between. This CDR3 has 12 residues. In DNA, the CDR3 is TGTGCCAGCAGCGCTGGAAACACTGAAGCTTTCTTT. Protein sequence: CASSAGNTEAFF.

The chain combines TRBV5-5 with TRBJ1-2, with D possibly matching TRBD1 (6 bases). Germline V gene lookup returns CDR1 SGHKS and CDR2 YYEKEE (reference sequence). Trimming shortened V by 7 bases and J by 7 bases, and 14 bases separated the two germline ends. The CDR3 totals 12 residues. Written as DNA, the CDR3 is TGTGCCAGCCCAGGGAAGGGGGGTGGCTACACCTTC. This encodes CASPGKGGGYTF.

The gene calls are TRBV7-9 and TRBJ1-2, with unresolved D. Trimming removed 3 bases from V and 3 bases from J, with 8 bases in between. CDR3 size: 13 residues. Looked up from germline, CDR1 is SEHNR and CDR2 is FQNEAQ (reference sequence). DNA of the CDR3: TGTGCCAGCAGCTTTGGGGAGGACTATGGCTACACCTTC. Protein product: CASSFGEDYGYTF.

The chain joins TRBV6-6 to TRBJ2-3, with D unresolved. V was trimmed by 5 bases and J by 0 bases, leaving 6 bases between them. CDR3 length: 13 amino acids. The germline V gene has CDR1 MNHNY and CDR2 SVGAGI (reference sequence). The CDR3 coding sequence is TGTGCCAGCAGTCAGAGTAGCACAGATACGCAGTATTTT. Translation: CASSQSSTDTQYF.

The rearrangement links TRBV11-2 to TRBJ1-2, with D uncertain. Germline loops: CDR1 SGHAT, CDR2 FQNNGV. This CDR3 is built from 15 residues. V shed 2 bases and J shed 4 bases, with 14 bases lying between them. The CDR3 DNA sequence: TGTGCCAGCAGCTTATCCCGGGTGCCTACCTATGGCTACACCTTC. As protein: CASSLSRVPTYGYTF.

V and J are TRBV6-5 and TRBJ1-5; the match to TRBD1 covers 9 bases. Germline CDR1 is MNHEY and CDR2 is SVGAGI. CDR3 length: 15 amino acids. J was trimmed by 9 bases and V by 5 bases; bases with no gene match: 11. DNA of the CDR3: TGTGCCAGCAGTAACAGGGGGCGCGGTTTGTCGCCCCAGCATTTT. Amino acids: CASSNRGRGLSPQHF.

The chain combines TRBV18 with TRBJ2-1; a possible D gene is TRBD2 (7 bases). Germline CDR1 reads KGHSH; CDR2 reads LQKENI. The CDR3 is 14 residues long. V lost 2 bases to trimming and J lost 5 bases, with 10 bases between them. CDR3 sequence: CASSPLRGHNEQFF. Written as DNA, the CDR3 is TGTGCCAGCTCACCATTGCGGGGGCACAATGAGCAGTTCTTC. The whole variable domain, filled in from reference TRBV18 and TRBJ2-1, reads NAGVMQNPRHLVRRRGQEARLRCSPMKGHSHVYWYRQLPEEGLKFMVYLQKENIIDESGMPKERFSAEFPKEGPSILRIQQVVRGDSAAYFCASSPLRGHNEQFFGPGTRLTVL.

J is TRBJ2-2 and V is TRBV2; D might be TRBD1 (6 bases). V was shortened by 7 bases and J by 10 bases, with 19 bases between the two germline ends. CDR1 is SNHLY and CDR2 is FYNNEI in the germline V gene. This CDR3 spans 14 amino acids. Here the CDR3 DNA reads TGTGCCAGCAAAACCCGGGACACTGGAATGGAGCTGTTTTTT. Translated, it gives CASKTRDTGMELFF.

This clone is a singleton in its sample. This sequence joins TRBV4-3 and TRBJ1-2, with TRBD1 as a possible D gene (6 bases). Germline assignment: CDR1 LGHNA and CDR2 YSLEER. The V end lost 4 bases, the J end lost 2 bases, and 14 bases lay between the germline ends. CDR3 length: 15 residues. The CDR3 nucleotides are TGCGCCAGCAGCCGGTGGGACACACCAAACTATGGCTACACCTTC. Residues: CASSRWDTPNYGYTF.

CDR3 coding DNA: TGTGCCAGCAGCCTGGGGGGCGCCTATGGCTACACCTTC. Amino acid sequence: CASSLGGAYGYTF. The chain recombines TRBV2 with TRBJ1-2, with TRBD1 as a possible D gene (6 bases). Trimming left V 6 bases short and J 4 bases short, with 12 bases between. The CDR3 sequence is 13 residues long. Germline V gives CDR1 SNHLY, CDR2 FYNNEI.

In this sample, this clone turned up a few times. The same CDR3 can be traced to other DNA sequences in this sample. The gene calls are TRBV19 and TRBJ1-2; maybe TRBD1 (6 bases). From germline, CDR1 is LNHDA and CDR2 SQIVND (reference sequence). V was cut by 5 bases and J by 5 bases, with 27 bases left in between. The CDR3 has 18 residues. In nucleotides, the CDR3 is TGTGCCAGTAGTGCCTCGACAGGAGGGGCTCCGCGCGGATATGGCTACACCTTC. Its translation: CASSASTGGAPRGYGYTF.

The genes are TRBV6-5 and TRBJ1-2, with D uncertain. With 1 base removed from V and 7 bases from J, the gap between germline ends came to 10 bases. From germline, CDR1 is MNHEY and CDR2 SVGAGI. This CDR3 region has 13 residues. The chain's CDR3 is CASSYLSEGGYTF. Written as DNA, the CDR3 is TGTGCCAGCAGTTACTTGTCGGAGGGTGGCTACACCTTC.

This clone was seen a handful of times. This chain uses TRBV7-9 with TRBJ1-1, with unresolved D. The CDR3 sequence is 11 residues long. V gave up 2 bases and J gave up 5 bases, with 3 bases separating them. Germline CDR1 and CDR2: SEHNR and FQNEAQ (reference sequence). This CDR3 reads CASSLITEAFF. In DNA form, the CDR3 reads TGTGCCAGCAGCTTAATAACTGAAGCTTTCTTT.

About this clone itself: This same CDR3 is encoded by further DNA sequences in the sample. The V gene is TRBV27, the J gene TRBJ1-1, with TRBD1 as a possible D gene (6 bases). The CDR3 runs 15 residues. CDR1 MNHEY and CDR2 SMNVEV come from the germline V gene (reference sequence). V shed 2 bases and J shed 1 base, with 11 bases lying between them. CDR3 DNA: TGTGCCAGCAGTTTACGGTCCAGGGGGAACACTGAAGCTTTCTTT. Translated, it gives CASSLRSRGNTEAFF.